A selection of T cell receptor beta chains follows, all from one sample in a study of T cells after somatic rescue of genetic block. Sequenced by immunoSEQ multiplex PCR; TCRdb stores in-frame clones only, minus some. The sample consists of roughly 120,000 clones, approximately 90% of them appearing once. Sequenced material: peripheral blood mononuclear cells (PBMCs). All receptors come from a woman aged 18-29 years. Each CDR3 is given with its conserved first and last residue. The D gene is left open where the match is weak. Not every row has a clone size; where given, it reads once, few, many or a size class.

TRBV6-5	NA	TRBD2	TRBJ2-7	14	TGTGCCAGCATGACTAGCGGGAAAGTCTACGAGCAGTACTTC	CASMTSGKVYEQYF
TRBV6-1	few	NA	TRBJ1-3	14	TGTGCCAGCAGGACGGGAACAGGGAGAAACACCATATATTTT	CASRTGTGRNTIYF
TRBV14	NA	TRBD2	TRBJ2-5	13	TGTGCCAGCAGCCAAGGTTCGGGGGGGACCCAGTACTTC	CASSQGSGGTQYF
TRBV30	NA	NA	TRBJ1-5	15	TGTGCCTGGAGTGTGGCGTGGGGGCAGGGTCAGCCCCAGCATTTT	CAWSVAWGQGQPQHF
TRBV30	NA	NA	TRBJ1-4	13	TGTGCCTGGAGTCCGGGCAAGAATGAAAAACTGTTTTTT	CAWSPGKNEKLFF
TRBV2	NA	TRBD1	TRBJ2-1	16	TGTGCCAGCAGTCCCTATGGGACAGGGTTAGAGGATGAGCAGTTCTTC	CASSPYGTGLEDEQFF
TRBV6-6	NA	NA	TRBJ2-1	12	TGTGCCAGCCTGGACAGTTACAATGAGCAGTTCTTC	CASLDSYNEQFF
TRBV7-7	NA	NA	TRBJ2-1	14	TGTGCCAGCGCGTCAAGGGCTGCACCGAATGAGCAGTTCTTC	CASASRAAPNEQFF
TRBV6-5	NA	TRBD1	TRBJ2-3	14	TGTGCCAGCAGATCAGGGGGTGGAACAGATACGCAGTATTTT	CASRSGGGTDTQYF
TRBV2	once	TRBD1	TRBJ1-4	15	TGTGCCAGCAGTGCCCGGACAGGGGGCTATGAAAACCTGTTTTTT	CASSARTGGYENLFF
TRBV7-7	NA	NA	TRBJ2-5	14	TGTGCCAGCAGCCCCCGACTGTGGCAAGAGACCCAGTACTTC	CASSPRLWQETQYF
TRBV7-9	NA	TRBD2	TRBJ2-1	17	TGTGCCAGCAGCCCCCGGAAAACCGAGCGGGGGAACAATGAGCAGTTCTTC	CASSPRKTERGNNEQFF
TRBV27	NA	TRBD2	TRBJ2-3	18	TGTGCCAGCAGTTTAAAAGCGGGGGGGCAGGGTCGCACAGATACGCAGTATTTT	CASSLKAGGQGRTDTQYF
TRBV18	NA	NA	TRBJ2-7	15	TGTGCCAGCTCACCGCTGCCGCCCCAGGCGAACGAGCAGTACTTC	CASSPLPPQANEQYF
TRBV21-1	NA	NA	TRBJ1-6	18	TGTGCCAGCAGCCCACGACCGCCCGCGAAATCCTATAATTCACCCCTCCACTTT	CASSPRPPAKSYNSPLHF
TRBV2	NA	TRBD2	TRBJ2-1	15	TGTGCCAGCAGTGCCCAGCGGGGGGGGTACAATGAGCAGTTCTTC	CASSAQRGGYNEQFF
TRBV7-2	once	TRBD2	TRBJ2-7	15	TGTGCCAGCAGCTTAGGGGCTAGCGGGGGCTACGAGCAGTACTTC	CASSLGASGGYEQYF
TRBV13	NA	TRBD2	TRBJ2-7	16	TGTGCCAGCAGCTCCCTTGGCGGGGGGCCAACCTACGAGCAGTACTTC	CASSSLGGGPTYEQYF
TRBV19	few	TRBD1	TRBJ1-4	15	TGTGCCAGTAGTATCGGGACAGGGGATGGCGAAAAACTGTTTTTT	CASSIGTGDGEKLFF
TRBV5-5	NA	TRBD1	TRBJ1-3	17	TGTGCCAGCAGCCGCGGACCGGGACAGTACTCTGGAAACACCATATATTTT	CASSRGPGQYSGNTIYF
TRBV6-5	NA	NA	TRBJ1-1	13	TGTGCCAGCAGTTACTCTGAGGGGACTGAAGCTTTCTTT	CASSYSEGTEAFF
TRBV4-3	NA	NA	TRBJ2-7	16	TGCGCCAGCAGCCAAGGTCGCGGCAGGGGATCCTACGAGCAGTACTTC	CASSQGRGRGSYEQYF
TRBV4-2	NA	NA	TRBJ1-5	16	TGTGCCAGCAGCCAAGGGCGGGGGGGTGGCAATCAGCCCCAGCATTTT	CASSQGRGGGNQPQHF
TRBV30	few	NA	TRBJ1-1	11	TGTGCCTGGAGTGCGCTCACTGAAGCTTTCTTT	CAWSALTEAFF
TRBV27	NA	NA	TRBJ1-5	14	TGTGCCAGCAGCAGGACTGTCCCCAATCAGCCCCAGCATTTT	CASSRTVPNQPQHF
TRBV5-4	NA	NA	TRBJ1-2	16	TGTGCCAGCAGCTTGAATACGCGACAGTCTAACTATGGCTACACCTTC	CASSLNTRQSNYGYTF
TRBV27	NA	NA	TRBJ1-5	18	TGTGCCAGCAGAGGGATCGCCGGACAGCCCTATAGCAATCAGCCCCAGCATTTT	CASRGIAGQPYSNQPQHF
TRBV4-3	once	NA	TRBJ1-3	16	TGCGCCAGCAGCCCCTCCTGGGGGACCCCTGGAAACACCATATATTTT	CASSPSWGTPGNTIYF
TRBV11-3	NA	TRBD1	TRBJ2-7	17	TGTGCCAGCAGCTCCACAGGGGGCGAAGGAGTGTACTACGAGCAGTACTTC	CASSSTGGEGVYYEQYF
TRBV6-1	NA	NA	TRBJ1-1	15	TGTGCCAGCAGTGTCACTTCGGCGGGCAACACTGAAGCTTTCTTT	CASSVTSAGNTEAFF
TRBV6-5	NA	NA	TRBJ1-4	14	TGTGCCAGCAGTCCGCAGGGGACTAATGAAAAACTGTTTTTT	CASSPQGTNEKLFF
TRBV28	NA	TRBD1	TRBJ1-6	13	TGTGCCAGCAGTCGGGACAGGGAATCACCCCTCCACTTT	CASSRDRESPLHF
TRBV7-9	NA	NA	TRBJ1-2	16	TGTGCCAGCAGCCCCGTTGGCAGCCGATATAACTATGGCTACACCTTC	CASSPVGSRYNYGYTF
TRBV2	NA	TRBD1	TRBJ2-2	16	TGTGCCAGCAGTCCCTTGGGGACAGAGAACACCGGGGAGCTGTTTTTT	CASSPLGTENTGELFF
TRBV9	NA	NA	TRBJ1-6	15	TGTGCCAGCAGCCCCCGGGGGTGGGGTGATTCACCCCTCCACTTT	CASSPRGWGDSPLHF
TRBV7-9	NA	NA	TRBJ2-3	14	TGTGCCAGCAGCTTATTTTCTGGCACAGATACGCAGTATTTT	CASSLFSGTDTQYF
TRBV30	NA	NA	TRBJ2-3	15	TGTGCCTGGAGTGTGGGGGGCGCGTTGGAAGATACGCAGTATTTT	CAWSVGGALEDTQYF
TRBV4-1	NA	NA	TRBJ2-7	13	TGCGCCAGCAGCCAAGAAAAGACCTACGAGCAGTACTTC	CASSQEKTYEQYF
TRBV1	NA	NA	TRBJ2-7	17	TGCACCAGCAGGATCCGATTGATCCTCGGGACTAGCGGCGAGCAGTACTTC	CTSRIRLILGTSGEQYF
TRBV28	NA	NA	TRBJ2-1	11	TGTGCCAGCAGTTCCCACAATGAGCAGTTCTTC	CASSSHNEQFF
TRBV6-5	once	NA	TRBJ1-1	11	TGTGCCAGCAGTTACGAGGGGACGACTTTCTTT	CASSYEGTTFF
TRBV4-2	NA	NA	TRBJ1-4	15	TGTGCCAGCAGCCAAGATGGGGATATTAATGAAAAACTGTTTTTT	CASSQDGDINEKLFF
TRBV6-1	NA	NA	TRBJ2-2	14	TGTGCCAGCACGTGGGGGACGAACACCGGGGAGCTGTTTTTT	CASTWGTNTGELFF
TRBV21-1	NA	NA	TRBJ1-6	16	TGTGCCAGCAGCCTGGGGAGACAGGCCCTTAATTCACCCCTCCACTTT	CASSLGRQALNSPLHF
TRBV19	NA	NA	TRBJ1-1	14	TGTGCCAGTAGTATTAGGGGGAGAGGCACTGAAGCTTTCTTT	CASSIRGRGTEAFF
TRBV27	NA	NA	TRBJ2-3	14	TGTGCCAGCAGTTTAATGGGGGAGGCGGGTACGCAGTATTTT	CASSLMGEAGTQYF
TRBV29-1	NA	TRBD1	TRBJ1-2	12	TGCAGCGTCCGAGGGGGCCGGTATGGCTACACCTTC	CSVRGGRYGYTF
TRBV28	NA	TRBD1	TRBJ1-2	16	TGTGCCAGCAGTCCCCAAGGGACAGGGAGTTGGTATGGCTACACCTTC	CASSPQGTGSWYGYTF
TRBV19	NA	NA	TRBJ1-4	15	TGTGCCAGTAGAGCGTCCGGGACCTATAATGAAAAACTGTTTTTT	CASRASGTYNEKLFF
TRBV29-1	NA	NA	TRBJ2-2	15	TGCAGCGTTGAAGGGGGCCGGCTAAACACCGGGGAGCTGTTTTTT	CSVEGGRLNTGELFF
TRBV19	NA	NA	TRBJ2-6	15	TGTGCCAGTAGTCTCGAGCTAGCTGGGGCCAACGTCCTGACTTTC	CASSLELAGANVLTF
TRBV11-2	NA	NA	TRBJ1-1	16	TGTGCCAGCAGCTTAAGCTCGAGGAATAAGGACACTGAAGCTTTCTTT	CASSLSSRNKDTEAFF
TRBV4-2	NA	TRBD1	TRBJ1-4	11	TGTGCCAGCAGCCAGGACAGGGAACTGTTTTTT	CASSQDRELFF
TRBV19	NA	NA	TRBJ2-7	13	TGTGCCAGTAGTATCCAGGGCTCCTACGAGCAGTACTTC	CASSIQGSYEQYF
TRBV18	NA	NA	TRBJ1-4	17	TGTGCCAGCTCTATGCAAGGACCACGAACCAATAATGAAAAACTGTTTTTT	CASSMQGPRTNNEKLFF
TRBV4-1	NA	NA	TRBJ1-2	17	TGCGCCAGCAGCCAAGGTATCGGACAGTCCCTATATTCTGGCTACACCTTC	CASSQGIGQSLYSGYTF
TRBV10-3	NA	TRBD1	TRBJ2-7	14	TGTGCCATCAGGGGGACAGGAGAAGGCTACGAGCAGTACTTC	CAIRGTGEGYEQYF
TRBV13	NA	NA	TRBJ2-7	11	TGTGCCAGCAGCTCGATCGGCGAGCAGTACTTC	CASSSIGEQYF
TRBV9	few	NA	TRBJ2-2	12	TGTGCCAGCAGCGTAGGAGGCGGGGAGCTGTTTTTT	CASSVGGGELFF